Sequencing of this T cell receptor (beta chain) was carried out in a study of T cell responses to AZD1222 COVID-19 vaccine. The CDR3 loop spans 14 amino acids. CDR1 is SQVTM and CDR2 is ANQGSEA in the germline V gene. V lost 4 bases and J 10 bases, leaving 17 bases between the germline ends. Profiled with immunoSEQ multiplex PCR; TCRdb holds only in-frame clones, not every one. Of more than 150,000 clones in the sample, 90% to 95% were seen once. Remarks on this clone: Antigen: not known.

General study points: Elevations in Spike-specific TCR breadth and depth followed administration of two AZD1222 doses. Mostly white British, mostly female donors; authors suggested clonal diversity may be underestimated.

The TCR originated in an adult who received the AZD1222 COVID-19 vaccine. The chain recombines TRBV29-1 with TRBJ1-6; weak D call: TRBD1 (6 bases). The material sequenced was peripheral blood, taken 28 days after the second AZD1222 dose. This chain's CDR3 is CSVADRGSGSPLHF. The CDR3 DNA reads as TGCAGCGTTGCCGATAGGGGGTCCGGGTCACCCCTCCACTTT. The variable domain in full, completed from reference TRBV29-1 and TRBJ1-6, reads SAVISQKPSRDICQRGTSLTIQCQVDSQVTMMFWYRQQPGQSLTLIATANQGSEATYESGFVIDKFPISRPNLTFSTLTVSNMSPEDSSIYLCSVADRGSGSPLHFGNGTRLTVT.